The 6 T cell receptor beta chains below come from one sample, sequenced in a study of Ad26.COV2.S vaccination and SARS-CoV-2 variants (dated by TCRdb to the early 2020s). The library relied on the immunoSEQ multiplex PCR assay. TCRdb took this table from immuneACCESS and kept in-frame rearrangements with V and J called. Such tables lack part of the clones; where checked against another copy, unresolved V genes explain under half of the gap, and the rest is unexplained. This sample has about 680,000 clones in its table, and approximately 88% of those were observed once. In total, the top ten clones hold roughly 1.5% of the sample. According to the study, the label for this sample's treatment or condition signals: about 20 received Ad26.COV2.S at low or high dose, single or two shots; about 5 received placebo; per-sample allocation not given. Repertoires of vaccine and placebo recipients were sequenced from samples taken on day 63 after the first injection.

The source material was peripheral blood, sampled in a trial of Ad26.COV2.S vaccine versus placebo. These receptors were taken from a person aged 18-60 years who received the Ad26.COV2.S COVID-19 vaccine or a placebo.

This rearrangement joins TRBV19 to TRBJ1-5; 7 bases align to TRBD1. This CDR3 is 16 amino acids long. The trim removed 3 bases at V and 2 bases at J, leaving 7 bases unmatched. Germline loops: CDR1 LNHDA, CDR2 SQIVND (reference sequence). The CDR3 DNA reads TGTGCCAGTAGTATGCCAGAGGGGGCTGGCAATCAGCCCCAGCATTTT. This translates into CASSMPEGAGNQPQHF.

The V gene is TRBV30, the J gene TRBJ1-5; D is undetermined. The CDR3 has 13 residues. Germline lookup yields CDR1 GTSNPN and CDR2 SVGIG (reference sequence). The V and J ends lost 0 bases and 5 bases respectively, with 8 bases between them. CDR3 DNA sequence: TGTGCCTGGAGTGTCTCCGCTCATCAGCCCCAGCATTTT. Its protein product is CAWSVSAHQPQHF.

This rearrangement joins TRBV9 to TRBJ1-1; D not resolved. The CDR3 runs 14 residues. Germline CDR1 reads SGDLS; CDR2 reads YYNGEE. Trimming removed 3 bases at V and 1 base at J, with 10 bases between. CDR3 DNA sequence: TGTGCCAGCAGCGGCCCCTGGGCGAACACTGAAGCTTTCTTT. This encodes CASSGPWANTEAFF.

The chain recombines TRBV7-6 with TRBJ2-1, with 9 bases aligning to TRBD1. Germline CDR1 reads SGHVS; CDR2 reads FNYEAQ. CDR3 length equals 17 residues. With 5 bases clipped from V and 9 bases from J, the junction kept 17 bases outside the gene matches. The CDR3 bases are TGTGCCAGCAGCCCCAGGGGGGTCGGCACAGGGGGCATTGAGCAGTTCTTC. Protein: CASSPRGVGTGGIEQFF.

This rearrangement joins TRBV9 to TRBJ1-2; the D gene is possibly TRBD1 (5 bases). This CDR3 has 13 amino acids. Germline V gives CDR1 SGDLS, CDR2 YYNGEE. With 0 bases removed from V and 8 bases from J, the gap between germline ends came to 11 bases. This CDR3 reads CASSVEPWGGYTF. Written as DNA, the CDR3 is TGTGCCAGCAGCGTAGAGCCTTGGGGCGGCTACACCTTC.

This clone came up a few times. This sequence joins TRBV15 and TRBJ2-1; 7 positions match TRBD2. The CDR3 consists of 18 residues. V shed 0 bases and J 4 bases; nucleotides not matched to a gene: 12. CDR1 is LNHNV, CDR2 YYDKDF, per germline (reference sequence). CDR3 residues: CATSRDGGSSGLYNEQFF. The CDR3 nucleotides are TGTGCCACCAGCAGAGATGGGGGGTCTAGCGGCCTATACAATGAGCAGTTCTTC. Looking up the rest from reference TRBV15 and TRBJ2-1 gives the full variable domain: DAMVIQNPRYQVTQFGKPVTLSCSQTLNHNVMYWYQQKSSQAPKLLFHYYDKDFNNEADTPDNFQSRRPNTSFCFLDIRSPGLGDTAMYLCATSRDGGSSGLYNEQFFGPGTRLTVL.